The 27 T cell receptor beta chains listed next were all sequenced from one sample in a study of breast tumors, draining lymph nodes, adjacent tissues. TCRdb independently ran MiXCR on the multiplex PCR reads; one entry per CDR3 protein. The sample has some 25,000 distinct CDR3 sequences, almost 70% seen once. The sample was tumor-adjacent breast tissue. The receptors shown here come from a female donor with breast cancer. Some clones in this sample may be carry-over from other donors' samples.

By frequency in the sample, this clonotype is medium-sized. This sequence joins TRBV7-9 and TRBJ1-3, with a tentative D call TRBD1 (6 bases). Trimming left V 5 bases short and J 3 bases short, with 11 bases between. The V gene's germline CDR1 is SEHNR and CDR2 FQNEAQ (reference sequence). CDR3 length: 14 amino acids. CDR3 region: CASSQTGIGNTIYF. Here the CDR3 DNA reads TGTGCCAGCAGCCAAACAGGGATTGGAAACACCATATATTTT.

This clonotype is medium-sized within its sample. This chain connects TRBV10-3 to TRBJ2-2; D ambiguous. The CDR3 is 15 residues long. Germline V gene sequence: CDR1 ENHRY, CDR2 SYGVKD. Deletions cut 4 bases from V and 2 bases from J, with 11 bases between. CDR3 region: CAISVEGINTGELFF. Here the CDR3 DNA reads TGTGCCATCAGTGTAGAAGGGATCAACACCGGGGAGCTGTTTTTT.

This clonotype turned up a few times. CDR3 sequence: CAWDPGQKNSPLHF. The CDR3 nucleotides are TGTGCCTGGGACCCGGGACAGAAGAATTCACCCCTCCACTTT. The V call is TRBV30, the J call TRBJ1-6; TRBD1 matches 7 bases. Per germline, CDR1 GTSNPN and CDR2 SVGIG (reference sequence). This CDR3 contains 14 residues. V lost 5 bases and J lost 7; bases outside the gene matches: 8.

This chain uses TRBV30 with TRBJ2-3; D is tentatively TRBD1 or TRBD2 (5 bases each). From germline, CDR1 is GTSNPN and CDR2 SVGIG (reference sequence). The V gene lost 6 bases and the J gene lost 2 bases, with 24 bases spanning the gap. CDR3 length: 17 residues. CDR3 DNA: TGTGCCTGCTGGGGTGGAGGACATGGACGAAACACAGATACGCAGTATTTT. This sequence encodes CACWGGGHGRNTDTQYF.

This clonotype has a single count. The conserved closing phenylalanine or tryptophan is absent in this CDR3, likely reflecting a read error. This chain connects TRBV19 to TRBJ2-7; D might be TRBD1 (6 bases). Germline CDR1 reads LNHDA; CDR2 reads SQIVND (reference sequence). V lost 5 bases and J lost 2, with 10 bases in between. The CDR3 has 13 amino acids. CDR3 sequence (DNA): TGTGCCAGTAGTCTGAGGACAGCCTACGAGCAGTACCTC. Translating it yields CASSLRTAYEQYL.

This clonotype was found once. The CDR3 is CAISDKTGTTGELFF. The DNA of the CDR3 is TGTGCCATCAGTGATAAGACAGGGACCACCGGGGAGCTGTTTTTT. The chain employs TRBV10-3 and TRBJ2-2; TRBD1 aligns across 7 bases. The CDR3 is 15 residues long. With V trimmed by 3 bases and J by 4 bases, 5 bases remained unmatched. Germline V gives CDR1 ENHRY, CDR2 SYGVKD.

This clonotype rates as medium-sized. The rearrangement uses TRBV10-2 and TRBJ1-2; no firm D call. Trimming removed 10 bases from V and 4 bases from J, with 13 bases in between. The CDR3 runs 12 residues. The germline V gene encodes CDR1 WSHSY and CDR2 SAAADI. The CDR3 loop is CATRQDAYGYTF. The CDR3, as DNA: TGCGCCACCAGGCAGGATGCCTATGGCTACACCTTC.

V gene TRBV5-4 combines with J gene TRBJ2-1; the match to TRBD1 covers 7 bases. CDR3 size: 14 residues. CDR1 and CDR2 (germline): SGHNT, YYREEE (reference sequence). V dropped 3 bases and J dropped 6; count of bases not matched to a gene: 6. CDR3 coding DNA: TGTGCCAGCAGCTCGCTGACAGGGACCAATGAGCAGTTCTTC. It encodes CASSSLTGTNEQFF.

By its share, this clonotype is medium-sized (0.01 to 0.1%). V and J are TRBV2 and TRBJ1-5, with TRBD1 matching 9 bases. The CDR3 consists of 14 residues. The germline V gene encodes CDR1 SNHLY and CDR2 FYNNEI. The V segment lost 4 bases and the J segment 6 bases; nucleotides outside the gene matches: 4. The CDR3 sequence: CASSAGTGPQPQHF. Written as DNA, the CDR3 is TGTGCCAGCAGTGCCGGGACAGGGCCTCAGCCCCAGCATTTT.

The V and J genes are TRBV4-1 and TRBJ2-1, with TRBD2 identical over 7 bases. Germline-derived CDR1 and CDR2 are MGHRA and YSYEKL. The trim removed 1 base at V and 5 bases at J, leaving 8 bases unmatched. CDR3 length: 16 amino acids. Here the CDR3 reads CASSQGGGGGHNEQFF. Written as DNA, the CDR3 is TGCGCCAGCAGCCAAGGGGGGGGAGGCGGACACAATGAGCAGTTCTTC.

V and J are TRBV7-9 and TRBJ2-7; D perhaps matches TRBD2 (6 bases). Germline lookup yields CDR1 SEHNR and CDR2 FQNEAQ (reference sequence). CDR3 size: 15 residues. The ends were cut back, 2 bases at V and 2 bases at J, with 13 bases in the middle. The CDR3, as DNA: TGTGCCAGCAGCTTAAGTTGGGACTCTACCTACGAGCAGTACTTC. The encoded protein is CASSLSWDSTYEQYF.

The rearrangement uses TRBV5-4 and TRBJ1-2; tentative D call: TRBD1 (5 bases). The CDR3 loop spans 12 amino acids. The V and J ends lost 4 bases and 8 bases respectively, with 12 bases between them. In germline, CDR1 is SGHNT, CDR2 YYREEE (reference sequence). CDR3 protein: CASSQDTGGYTF. The CDR3 region has the DNA TGTGCCAGCAGCCAAGATACAGGCGGCTACACCTTC.

The table lists this clonotype with a few counts. The chain uses TRBV28 and TRBJ2-3, with 10 positions matching TRBD1. The V segment lost 5 bases and the J segment 4 bases; nucleotides outside the gene matches: 9. Germline V gives CDR1 MDHEN, CDR2 SYDVKM. The CDR3 has 16 residues. The CDR3 here is CASSTPGTGVADTQYF. The CDR3 DNA reads TGTGCCAGCAGTACTCCCGGGACAGGGGTTGCAGATACGCAGTATTTT.

A word on this clonotype: The junction and the germline gene differ at one end; a read error may be behind it. The chain is built from TRBV7-9 and TRBJ2-7; 11 bases fit TRBD2. CDR1 is SEHNR and CDR2 is FQNEAQ in the germline V gene (reference sequence). The CDR3 extends over 15 amino acids. The CDR3 nucleotides read TGTGCCAGCAGCTTAGCTAGCGGGGGGGGCCACGAGCGGTACTTC. Its translation: CASSLASGGGHERYF.

This clonotype was counted many times. V and J are TRBV2 and TRBJ1-4; D remains ambiguous. The V gene lost 5 bases and the J gene lost 2 bases, with 15 bases spanning the gap. The CDR3 contains 16 residues. Germline CDR1 and CDR2: SNHLY and FYNNEI. CDR3 nucleotides: TGTGCCAGCAGTTTCTTCCTAGGGAGGACTAATGAAAAACTGTTTTTT. This codes for CASSFFLGRTNEKLFF.

The J gene is TRBJ2-1, the V gene TRBV7-9; 11 bases align to TRBD2. Germline V CDR1 and CDR2: SEHNR, FQNEAQ (reference sequence). The CDR3 is 15 amino acids. The trim removed 5 bases at V and 2 bases at J, leaving 2 bases unmatched. CDR3 sequence (DNA): TGTGCCAGCAGCCTGGGACTAGCGGCCTACAATGAGCAGTTCTTC. Translated: CASSLGLAAYNEQFF. The full variable domain, in which reference TRBV7-9 and TRBJ2-1 provide the parts outside the CDR3, is DTGVSQNPRHKITKRGQNVTFRCDPISEHNRLYWYRQTLGQGPEFLTYFQNEAQLEKSRLLSDRFSAERPKGSFSTLEIQRTEQGDSAMYLCASSLGLAAYNEQFFGPGTRLTVL.

This clonotype was seen at least ten times. This sequence joins TRBV7-9 and TRBJ2-2; no clear D gene. V was pared by 1 base and J by 5 bases, with 8 bases between. The length of the CDR3 is 14 residues. Germline V lookup: CDR1 SEHNR, CDR2 FQNEAQ (reference sequence). The CDR3 is CASSLVGGTGELFF. Here the CDR3 DNA reads TGTGCCAGCAGCTTAGTCGGTGGAACCGGGGAGCTGTTTTTT.

The V gene is TRBV2, the J gene TRBJ2-5; 9 positions agree with TRBD1. The length of the CDR3 is 16 residues. CDR1 and CDR2 (germline): SNHLY, FYNNEI. Germline trimming cut 0 bases from V and 5 bases from J; bases unmatched to any gene: 7. CDR3 in amino acids: CASSEAGTGRQETQYF. The CDR3 DNA reads as TGTGCCAGCAGTGAAGCTGGGACAGGGAGGCAGGAGACCCAGTACTTC.

The chain is built from TRBV5-1 and TRBJ2-1, with 11 positions matching TRBD2. In germline, CDR1 is SGHRS, CDR2 YFSETQ. Trimming cost V 0 bases and J 10 bases; bases outside gene matches: 12. The CDR3 length is 17 residues. The CDR3 DNA reads as TGCGCCAGCAGCTTGGAAAGGACTAGCGGGTTGGCCAGGGAGCAGTTCTTC. Protein product: CASSLERTSGLAREQFF.

This clonotype was counted many times. J is TRBJ2-5 and V is TRBV20-1; the D gene is possibly TRBD1 (6 bases). From germline, CDR1 is DFQATT and CDR2 SNEGSKA (reference sequence). V was cut by 3 bases and J by 2 bases, with 13 bases left in between. The CDR3 spans 14 residues. The DNA for the CDR3 is TGCAGTGCTAGCATGTTAACAGGGCAAGAGACCCAGTACTTC. Encoded protein: CSASMLTGQETQYF.

The chain links TRBV27 to TRBJ2-7; the match to TRBD2 covers 7 bases. J lost 6 bases, V lost 10 bases, and 18 bases had no gene match. Germline loops: CDR1 MNHEY, CDR2 SMNVEV (reference sequence). This CDR3 spans 15 amino acids. The CDR3 DNA reads as TGTGCCACCCGGTGGGCCAGGGAGGGCCAGTTCGAGCAGTACTTC. Translation gives CATRWAREGQFEQYF.

The chain links TRBV6-6 to TRBJ2-7; 10 bases align to TRBD2. Germline CDR1 reads MNHNY; CDR2 reads SVGAGI (reference sequence). With 7 bases clipped from V and 3 bases from J, the junction kept 15 bases outside the gene matches. The CDR3 is 17 residues long. The CDR3 protein is CASNSLETSGNFYEQYF. The CDR3 region has the DNA TGTGCCAGCAATTCCCTAGAAACTAGCGGGAATTTCTACGAGCAGTACTTC.

The rearrangement joins TRBV20-1 to TRBJ1-1; the D is unclear. CDR1 and CDR2 from the germline V gene are DFQATT and SNEGSKA (reference sequence). This CDR3 is built from 14 residues. V was trimmed by 2 bases and J by 5 bases, leaving 15 bases between them. CDR3 bases: TGCAGTGCTAGATTCCAGACCGGGAGTACTGAAGCTTTCTTT. Translating it yields CSARFQTGSTEAFF.

The chain is built from TRBV7-9 and TRBJ2-7; 14 bases match TRBD2. This CDR3 has 18 amino acids. Germline V gives CDR1 SEHNR, CDR2 FQNEAQ (reference sequence). V lost 4 bases and J lost 4; bases outside the gene matches: 12. The CDR3: CASSSYPRLAGGVYEQYF. DNA of the CDR3: TGTGCCAGCAGCTCTTATCCCCGACTAGCGGGAGGGGTATACGAGCAGTACTTC.

The V and J genes are TRBV7-3 and TRBJ1-2; 7 bases align to TRBD1. CDR1 and CDR2 (germline): SGHTA, FQGTGA. V shed 3 bases and J 5 bases; nucleotides not matched to a gene: 9. This CDR3 region has 15 residues. The CDR3 bases are TGTGCCAGCAGCTTCGACGGGACAGATCAATATGGCTACACCTTC. It codes for CASSFDGTDQYGYTF. Full variable domain (outside the CDR3, taken from reference TRBV7-3 and TRBJ1-2): GAGVSQTPSNKVTEKGKYVELRCDPISGHTALYWYRQSLGQGPEFLIYFQGTGAADDSGLPNDRFFAVRPEGSVSTLKIQRTERGDSAVYLCASSFDGTDQYGYTFGSGTRLTVV.

By sample fraction, this clonotype is medium-sized (0.01 to 0.1%). V usage is TRBV2 and J usage is TRBJ2-7, with a possible D match to TRBD2 (5 bases). Germline values: CDR1 SNHLY, CDR2 FYNNEI. V lost 2 bases and J lost 4, with 9 bases in between. The CDR3 has 13 residues. The DNA for the CDR3 is TGTGCCAGCAGTGAAATCGAGGGTTACGAGCAGTACTTC. Amino acids: CASSEIEGYEQYF.

As concerns this clonotype: A much larger clone sits a single nucleotide away, making a read error possible. The chain is built from TRBV18 and TRBJ2-2, with TRBD1 matching over 9 bases. Germline V lookup: CDR1 KGHSH, CDR2 LQKENI. The CDR3 runs to 15 residues. CDR3 sequence reads: CASSTGTGSTGELLF. The CDR3 DNA follows: TGTGCCAGCTCAACTGGGACAGGGTCTACCGGGGAGCTGCTTTTT.